The 25 T cell receptor beta chains presented below share a single source sample, sequenced in a study of T-cell memory formation after mild COVID-19 (dated by TCRdb to the early 2020s). Library construction relied on 5' RACE. TCRdb shows the sequencer as Illumina NovaSeq 6000. TCRdb redid the processing of the public reads, applying fastp at Q25 and MiXCR, and retained in-frame beta chains. Under each unique CDR3 protein, matching rows form one entry showing the most common genes and DNA. The sample table records 89,000 or so distinct CDR3 sequences; more than 10% of these occur just once. Around two fifths of the sample is in the top ten clones. The sample taken for sequencing was PBMCs or a T cell subset sorted from them (not recorded which). The receptors were sampled from a man aged 18 to 35 who had mild COVID-19 (a few samples of this study predate the infection). The sample titles of this study are shuffled in the database, so cell type and time point are left out; the donor was told from shared clones.

The rearrangement uses TRBV4-2 and TRBJ2-3; TRBD2 matches at 7 bases. The CDR3 extends over 15 amino acids. Germline assignment: CDR1 LGHNA and CDR2 YNFKEQ. The V and J ends lost 5 bases and 0 bases, in that order; junction bases with no gene match: 5. The CDR3 here is CASSSGLESTDTQYF. The CDR3 nucleotides are TGTGCCAGCAGCTCTGGACTAGAGAGCACAGATACGCAGTATTTT.

This clonotype was observed a few times. The V and J genes are TRBV30 and TRBJ2-2; 8 bases match TRBD1. V lost 2 bases and J lost 4; bases outside the gene matches: 6. Germline CDR1 is GTSNPN and CDR2 is SVGIG (reference sequence). The CDR3 runs 15 residues. CDR3 region: CAWSQGAWGTGELFF. CDR3 DNA sequence: TGTGCCTGGAGTCAGGGGGCTTGGGGCACCGGGGAGCTGTTTTTT.

The V gene is TRBV7-9, the J gene TRBJ2-7; D is unclear. CDR1 and CDR2 from the germline V gene are SEHNR and FQNEAQ (reference sequence). V was cut by 3 bases and J by 5 bases, with 14 bases left in between. The CDR3 runs 14 residues. The DNA for the CDR3 is TGTGCCAGCAGCTTCCAATCTGATGGGGACGAGCAGTACGTC. It translates to CASSFQSDGDEQYV.

The chain carries TRBV6-2 or TRBV6-3 and TRBJ1-1, with D uncertain. The CDR3 contains 12 residues. Looked up from germline, CDR1 is MNHEY and CDR2 is SVGEGT. V was trimmed by 6 bases and J by 4 bases, leaving 9 bases between them. CDR3 region: CASSPIFTEAFF. DNA of the CDR3: TGTGCCAGCAGCCCTATCTTCACTGAAGCTTTCTTT.

V is TRBV7-6 and J is TRBJ2-7; 7 bases align to TRBD2. This CDR3 is 12 amino acids long. V was pared by 5 bases and J by 4 bases, with 2 bases of the junction left unmatched. Looked up from germline, CDR1 is SGHVS and CDR2 is FNYEAQ. The CDR3 sequence is CASSRGGYEQYF. The CDR3 nucleotides read TGTGCCAGCAGCCGCGGGGGATACGAGCAGTACTTC.

This clonotype was observed a handful of times. The chain joins TRBV16 to TRBJ1-1; D unclear. This CDR3 comprises 15 residues. Germline V CDR1 and CDR2: KGHSY, FQNENV. Trimming left V 0 bases short and J 4 bases short, with 12 bases between. The CDR3 protein is CASSQSRLPGTEAFF. CDR3 nucleotides: TGTGCCAGCAGCCAATCCCGGCTGCCTGGCACTGAAGCTTTCTTT. The full variable domain, in which reference TRBV16 and TRBJ1-1 provide the parts outside the CDR3, is GEEVAQTPKHLVRGEGQKAKLYCAPIKGHSYVFWYQQVLKNEFKFLISFQNENVFDETGMPKERFSAKCLPNSPCSLEIQATKLEDSAVYFCASSQSRLPGTEAFFGQGTRLTVV.

This clonotype was counted a few times. The V call is TRBV27, the J call TRBJ2-1, with 12 bases lining up with TRBD2. The V segment lost 8 bases and the J segment 4 bases; nucleotides outside the gene matches: 9. There are 16 residues in the CDR3. CDR1 is MNHEY, CDR2 SMNVEV, per germline (reference sequence). The CDR3, as DNA: TGTGCCAGCCGAGTGGCTAGCGGGGGGGAGTACAATGAGCAGTTCTTC. As protein: CASRVASGGEYNEQFF.

This clonotype was counted between two and nine times. The rearrangement joins TRBV12-3 or TRBV12-4 to TRBJ1-1; the D gene is possibly TRBD1 (5 bases). The ends were cut back, 5 bases at V and 6 bases at J, with 13 bases in the middle. The CDR3 runs to 13 residues. The CDR3 is CASSPATDAEAFF. The CDR3 DNA reads TGTGCCAGCAGTCCCGCGACAGATGCTGAAGCTTTCTTT.

Only a few counts were recorded for this clonotype. The V and J genes are TRBV7-2 and TRBJ1-2, with 7 bases aligning to TRBD1. In germline, CDR1 is SGHTA, CDR2 FQGNSA. The CDR3 consists of 12 residues. With 7 bases clipped from V and 2 bases from J, the junction kept 1 base outside the gene matches. The CDR3 region has the DNA TGTGCCAGCATGGGACAGAACTATGGCTACACCTTC. This sequence encodes CASMGQNYGYTF.

CDR3 loop: CASSYVGPATGELFF. The DNA of the CDR3 is TGTGCCAGCAGTTACGTGGGACCAGCCACCGGGGAGCTGTTTTTT. The chain combines TRBV6-6 with TRBJ2-2; D may match TRBD1 or TRBD2 (5 bases each). Looked up from germline, CDR1 is MNHNY and CDR2 is SVGAGI (reference sequence). CDR3 length: 15 amino acids. Deletions cut 2 bases from V and 4 bases from J, with 11 bases between.

The genes are TRBV12-3 or TRBV12-4 and TRBJ2-2, with TRBD2 identical over 13 bases. The trim removed 6 bases at V and 5 bases at J, leaving 6 bases unmatched. This CDR3 contains 16 residues. CDR3 sequence reads: CASSPQGLAGTGELFF. The CDR3 region has the DNA TGTGCCAGCAGCCCTCAGGGACTAGCGGGAACCGGGGAGCTGTTTTTT.

The chain has TRBV4-1 and TRBJ1-1, with D unclear. This CDR3 has 14 residues. With 0 bases removed from V and 0 bases from J, the gap between germline ends came to 5 bases. Per germline, CDR1 MGHRA and CDR2 YSYEKL. CDR3 sequence reads: CASSQDRLNTEAFF. The CDR3 DNA sequence: TGCGCCAGCAGCCAAGACCGCCTGAACACTGAAGCTTTCTTT.

This sequence joins TRBV19 and TRBJ2-1; 12 nucleotides match TRBD2. Germline-derived CDR1 and CDR2 are LNHDA and SQIVND (reference sequence). Trimming at V came to 6 bases and at J to 5 bases, leaving 11 bases not matched to a gene. The CDR3 is made up of 17 amino acids. In DNA, the CDR3 is TGTGCCAGTAGGACCGCGCCGCTAGCGGGGGGGGACAATGAGCAGTTCTTC. Its protein is CASRTAPLAGGDNEQFF.

The gene calls are TRBV6-2 or TRBV6-3 and TRBJ2-5; a weak D match, TRBD1 (6 bases). Deletions cut 6 bases from V and 5 bases from J, with 13 bases between. CDR1 and CDR2 from the germline V gene are MNHEY and SVGEGT. The CDR3 is 13 amino acids. The CDR3: CASRVQGSETQYF. Written as DNA, the CDR3 is TGTGCCAGCAGAGTACAGGGCAGCGAGACCCAGTACTTC.

V usage is TRBV7-9 and J usage is TRBJ1-1; D is unclear. Germline CDR1 is SEHNR and CDR2 is FQNEAQ (reference sequence). The CDR3 covers 12 residues. V was clipped by 0 bases and J by 8 bases, with 7 bases between them. Here the CDR3 DNA reads TGTGCCAGCAGCTTAGCCAACCCGGAAGCTTTCTTT. It specifies CASSLANPEAFF.

V is TRBV10-3 and J is TRBJ2-2, with 8 bases that match TRBD2. This CDR3 region has 15 residues. Germline V gene lookup returns CDR1 ENHRY and CDR2 SYGVKD. Losses at the gene ends were 0 bases for V and 4 bases for J; bases not matched to a gene: 1. The CDR3 DNA reads TGTGCCATCAGTGAGTCCGGGACTAGCACCGGGGAGCTGTTTTTT. Amino acid sequence: CAISESGTSTGELFF.

The chain recombines TRBV27 with TRBJ1-2; D unclear. The length of the CDR3 is 14 residues. Trimming shortened V by 3 bases and J by 7 bases, and 15 bases separated the two germline ends. CDR1 is MNHEY and CDR2 is SMNVEV in the germline V gene (reference sequence). CDR3: CASSLQGDVAGYTF. Here the CDR3 DNA reads TGTGCCAGCAGTTTGCAAGGTGATGTAGCTGGCTACACCTTC.

This clonotype was counted between two and nine times. V is TRBV2 and J is TRBJ1-4; 10 bases match TRBD1. V lost 5 bases, J lost 7 bases, and 16 bases stayed unmatched. The V gene's germline CDR1 is SNHLY and CDR2 FYNNEI. The CDR3 runs 18 residues. This CDR3 is CASSRFGQGVVPVEKLFF. The CDR3 nucleotides read TGTGCCAGCAGTCGCTTTGGACAGGGGGTTGTACCCGTTGAAAAACTGTTTTTT. Full variable domain (remainder filled in from reference TRBV2 and TRBJ1-4): EPEVTQTPSHQVTQMGQEVILRCVPISNHLYFYWYRQILGQKVEFLVSFYNNEISEKSEIFDDQFSVERPDGSNFTLKIRSTKLEDSAMYFCASSRFGQGVVPVEKLFFGSGTQLSVL.

The genes are TRBV6-2 or TRBV6-3 and TRBJ2-7; D may correspond to TRBD1 or TRBD2 (5 bases each). CDR1 MNHEY and CDR2 SVGEGT come from the germline V gene. This CDR3 has 15 residues. Deletions cut 6 bases from V and 5 bases from J, with 20 bases between. The CDR3 DNA sequence: TGTGCCAGCAGCCCCGGACTGGGGCCCAGAGACGAGCAGTACTTC. It is translated as CASSPGLGPRDEQYF.

J is TRBJ1-1 and V is TRBV5-4; 8 nucleotides align to TRBD1. V dropped 0 bases and J dropped 6; count of bases not matched to a gene: 4. Per the germline V gene, CDR1 is SGHNT and CDR2 is YYREEE (reference sequence). CDR3 length: 14 residues. The chain's CDR3 is CASSLGGQDAEAFF. DNA of the CDR3: TGTGCCAGCAGCTTGGGGGGACAGGACGCTGAAGCTTTCTTT.

This clonotype has just a few counts. This chain joins TRBV4-1 and TRBJ2-7, with D perhaps matching TRBD1 or TRBD2 (5 bases each). The CDR3 is 15 residues long. Trimming stripped 0 bases from V and 7 bases from J, with 16 bases between. CDR1 is MGHRA and CDR2 is YSYEKL in the germline V gene. CDR3 sequence: CASSQDRVSSGEQYF. The CDR3 DNA is TGCGCCAGCAGCCAAGACAGGGTATCGTCGGGAGAGCAGTACTTC.

The chain has TRBV27 and TRBJ1-1, with a tentative D call TRBD1 (5 bases). The CDR3 totals 14 residues. Trimming left V 6 bases short and J 1 base short, with 12 bases between. Germline CDR1 reads MNHEY; CDR2 reads SMNVEV (reference sequence). CDR3 DNA: TGTGCCAGCAGCGGTTTTCAGGGGAACACTGAAGCTTTCTTT. Protein sequence: CASSGFQGNTEAFF.

As concerns this clonotype: Because it lacks the conserved phenylalanine or tryptophan at the end, this CDR3 is likely a read error. No DNA is shown, since the ends of the CDR3 on it are uncertain; the CDR3 is the one TCRdb lists. The gene calls are TRBV20-1 and TRBJ2-2; the tabulated D call, TRBD2, remains unverified against the DNA. Termini included, the CDR3 measures 10 amino acids. Germline-derived CDR1 and CDR2 are DFQATT and SNEGSKA (reference sequence). CDR3 region: CSAPTAGLAG.

The chain recombines TRBV29-1 with TRBJ2-2; 9 nucleotides line up with TRBD1. V was clipped by 6 bases and J by 3 bases; unmatched bases: 5. This CDR3 has 14 amino acids. Per germline, CDR1 SQVTM and CDR2 ANQGSEA. The CDR3 region is CSVLGQGYTGELFF. The CDR3 DNA follows: TGCAGCGTACTTGGACAGGGGTACACCGGGGAGCTGTTTTTT.

This clonotype was detected a few times. No conserved phenylalanine or tryptophan is present at the end of the CDR3, so a read error is the likely explanation. It is unclear where the CDR3 begins or ends on the DNA, so no DNA is shown, and the CDR3 is as TCRdb lists it. The J gene is TRBJ1-1, the V gene TRBV6-5. The CDR3 contains 13 residues when both ends are counted. Per the germline V gene, CDR1 is MNHEY and CDR2 is SVGAGI. Here the CDR3 reads CASSYSRRSDLIV.